This is a list of T cell receptor beta chains from one sample in a study of T cells in Graves' hyperthyroidism and ophthalmopathy. TCRdb redid the calling of the multiplex PCR reads with MiXCR, one entry per CDR3 protein. This table holds some 340,000 distinct CDR3 sequences, approximately 13% found once. Sequencing was carried out using blood. The receptors shown here come from a woman aged 35 to 49 with Graves' ophthalmopathy. Each CDR3 is given with its conserved first and last residue. A D gene is named only where the DNA matches it firmly. Rows may omit the clone size; those that give it use once, few, many or a size class.

TRBJ2-1 TRBV13 . many TGTGCCAGCAGCGATCGGACAGACAATGAGCAGTTCTTC CASSDRTDNEQFF
TRBJ2-7 TRBV5-1 TRBD1 . TGCGCCAGCAGCTTCTCTCTGAGGGACAGGGTGGACGAGCAGTACTTC CASSFSLRDRVDEQYF
TRBJ1-1 TRBV11-1 TRBD1 many TGTGCCAGCAGCCCTAGCCCAAACAGGGGGATAACTGAAGCTTTCTTT CASSPSPNRGITEAFF
TRBJ2-3 TRBV12-3/TRBV12-4 TRBD2 many TGTGCCAGCAAAGAAACGGGACTAGCGGGGTTTATAGATACGCAGTATTTT CASKETGLAGFIDTQYF
TRBJ1-1 TRBV28 TRBD1 many TGTGCCAGCAGCCATTCATGGGAGGACAGGGTAACTGAAGCTTTCTTT CASSHSWEDRVTEAFF
TRBJ1-5 TRBV6-1 . many TGTGCCAGCAGTGAGACAGTGGGCAATCAGCCCCAGCATTTT CASSETVGNQPQHF
TRBJ2-7 TRBV27 . many TGTGCCAGCAGTTTATCTGCGGCAGAGATAATCTACGAGCAGTACTTC CASSLSAAEIIYEQYF
TRBJ2-4 TRBV29-1 TRBD2 few TGCAGCGCCCGAAGTTGGGGACTAGCGGAAAACATTCAGTACTTC CSARSWGLAENIQYF
TRBJ1-2 TRBV20-1 . many TGCAGTGCTAGAGATGCGGCAGGATTCTCCTATGGCTACACCTTC CSARDAAGFSYGYTF
TRBJ1-1 TRBV19 . many TGTGCCAGTAGTCCTTGGAGTGGTGGCACTGAAGCTTTCTTT CASSPWSGGTEAFF
TRBJ1-1 TRBV5-1 . many TGCGCCAGCAGCTTCATCGCAGGACGTGGGACTGAAGCTTTCTTT CASSFIAGRGTEAFF
TRBJ2-1 TRBV6-5 TRBD1 many TGTGCCAGCGCCCAAGGGACAGGAGTCTACAATGAGCAGTTCTTC CASAQGTGVYNEQFF
TRBJ1-5 TRBV7-6 . . TGTGCCAGCAGCTTAGGGGTAGCAGGGGCGAACAATCAGCCCCAGCATTTT CASSLGVAGANNQPQHF
TRBJ2-1 TRBV2 TRBD2 many TGTGCCAGCAGTGAAAGCGCCGAGATGGACAGCGGGAGGATTGAGCAGTTCTTC CASSESAEMDSGRIEQFF
TRBJ1-5 TRBV19 TRBD1 many TGTGCCAGTAGGACCCAGACAGGGGGAGGACAGCCCCAGCATTTT CASRTQTGGGQPQHF
TRBJ1-2 TRBV2 . few TGTGCCAGCAGTGAATTGGGGTGGGGGAGCCCCTATGGCTACACCTTC CASSELGWGSPYGYTF
TRBJ2-3 TRBV28 TRBD2 . TGTGCCAGCAGGCCGGGACTAGCGGGAGAAGCAGATACGCAGTATTTT CASRPGLAGEADTQYF
TRBJ1-1 TRBV6-1 . many TGTGCCAGCAAGGGGGAATCGGGCACTGAAGCTTTCTTT CASKGESGTEAFF
TRBJ2-2 TRBV29-1 . many TGCAGCGTTGATTTGCGGGGGACAGGCAACACCGGGGAGCTGTTTTTT CSVDLRGTGNTGELFF
TRBJ2-7 TRBV28 . many TGTGCCAGCAGTCCGAACGGAGCCCGGTACGAGCAGTACTTC CASSPNGARYEQYF
TRBJ1-5 TRBV7-9 . . TGTGCCAGCAGCTTAGATGGGGCGTACAATCAGCCCCAGCATTTT CASSLDGAYNQPQHF
TRBJ2-5 TRBV18 . many TGTGCCAGCTCACCGCGCCAGGGGTTAGAGACCCAGTACTTC CASSPRQGLETQYF
TRBJ1-2 TRBV27 TRBD1 many TGTGCCAGCAGTTCCGGGACAGATTTTTTTAGGTGGGGCTACACCTTC CASSSGTDFFRWGYTF
TRBJ1-2 TRBV14 TRBD1 many TGTGCCAGCAGCACGCGACAGGGACCTAACTATGGCTACACCTTC CASSTRQGPNYGYTF
TRBJ2-1 TRBV6-1 . . TGTGCCAGCAGTACCACCACAGGGTTCGGTGAGCAGTTCTTC CASSTTTGFGEQFF
TRBJ1-2 TRBV29-1 . many TGCAGCGTGCGGACAGTAGGGGTAGGCTACACCTTC CSVRTVGVGYTF
TRBJ2-3 TRBV29-1 . many TGCAGCGTTCTTCCAGGGCGCACAGATACGCAGTATTTT CSVLPGRTDTQYF
TRBJ2-1 TRBV6-1 TRBD2 many TGTGCCAGCAGTGTGTGGCGGGGGGGAGGCTCCTACAATGAGCAGTTCTTC CASSVWRGGGSYNEQFF
TRBJ2-7 TRBV28 . many TGTGCCAGCAGTTTAAGTCTCGGTGAGCAGTACTTC CASSLSLGEQYF
TRBJ2-1 TRBV29-1 . many TGCAGCGTTGAAGATTGGGGTCGCGGGAACTCCTACAATGAGCAGTTCTTC CSVEDWGRGNSYNEQFF
TRBJ1-5 TRBV5-8 TRBD1 many TGTGCCAGCAGCTTCGCGACAGGGAATAGCAATCAGCCCCAGCATTTT CASSFATGNSNQPQHF
TRBJ2-3 TRBV10-3 . many TGTGCCATCAGTGAGTCTATCGGGTCTAGCACAGATACGCAGTATTTT CAISESIGSSTDTQYF
TRBJ2-3 TRBV10-1 . many TGCGCCAGCAGTGAGGACCGCCGCACAGATACGCAGTATTTT CASSEDRRTDTQYF
TRBJ2-7 TRBV9 . . TGTGCCAGCAGCGCCGAAGATCGCTACAGGGACGAGCAGTACTTC CASSAEDRYRDEQYF
TRBJ2-2 TRBV19 TRBD1 few TGTGCCAGTAGTATAGGGACAGGGGGGGCCGGGGAGCTGTTTTTT CASSIGTGGAGELFF
TRBJ1-1 TRBV20-1 . few TGCAGTGCCCCCAAAGGCCGGCGTACTGAAGCTTTCTTT CSAPKGRRTEAFF
TRBJ1-3 TRBV29-1 . few TGCAGCGTCCCCGGCACGGCAGACACCATATATTTT CSVPGTADTIYF
TRBJ2-1 TRBV12-3/TRBV12-4 TRBD2 many TGTGCCAGCAGTTTGAGACTAGCGGGTAACAATGAGCAGTTCTTC CASSLRLAGNNEQFF
TRBJ1-1 TRBV28 . many TGTGCCAGCAGTTTATATATAACCGGGACACTCTTT CASSLYITGTLF
TRBJ2-7 TRBV2 TRBD2 many TGTGCCAGCGGATGGACTAGCGGTGCCTACGAGCAGTACTTC CASGWTSGAYEQYF
TRBJ2-7 TRBV5-1 TRBD1 many TGCGCCAGCAGCTTTTCACAGGGGACCTACGAGCAGTACTTC CASSFSQGTYEQYF
TRBJ2-3 TRBV20-1 TRBD2 . TGCAGTGCTAGAGCTCGCTTTTCTCGGGAGGCCCGTAGCACAGATACGCAGTATTTT CSARARFSREARSTDTQYF
TRBJ1-1 TRBV9 . many TGTGCCAGCAGCGTAGTAGTACGGCCGAACACTGAAGCTTTCTTT CASSVVVRPNTEAFF
TRBJ1-5 TRBV2 . . TGTGCCAGCAGTACCTCAGGTGCCAATCAGCCCCAGCATTTT CASSTSGANQPQHF
TRBJ1-2 TRBV15 . many TGTGCCACCAGCAGAGATAAATCGGAGGCCCGAAACACCTTC CATSRDKSEARNTF
TRBJ1-4 TRBV6-1 . many TGTGCCAGCAGACCTATTGCAACTAATGAAAAACTGTTTTTT CASRPIATNEKLFF
TRBJ2-7 TRBV6-1 . many TGTGCCAGCAGTTATTTGCCGGGACCCCGTCTCGAGCAGTACTTC CASSYLPGPRLEQYF
TRBJ1-1 TRBV2 TRBD1 many TGTGCCAGCAGTGAGGGGACAGGGGAGTGGGCTGAAGCTTTCTTT CASSEGTGEWAEAFF
TRBJ1-3 TRBV7-8 . . TGTGCCAGCAGCTTAGTAAGCGGAACTGGAAACACCATATATTTT CASSLVSGTGNTIYF
TRBJ2-1 TRBV14 . . TGTGCCAGCAGCCAAGCCCGGTGGGGGAATGAGCAGTTCTTC CASSQARWGNEQFF
TRBJ1-6 TRBV7-2 TRBD1 many TGTGCCAGCAGCAAATACAGGGGCGGGAATTCACCCCTCCACTTT CASSKYRGGNSPLHF